This is a list of T cell receptor beta chains from one sample in a study of cytomegalovirus exposure and HLA in healthy donors. The assay was immunoSEQ multiplex PCR, and TCRdb's table has in-frame clones only and misses some. The repertoire consists of some 180,000 clones, with 70% to 80% occurring once and the leading ten covering roughly 3.5%. Specimen: PBMCs. Source of these receptors: a woman in her sixties in good health and CMV-seropositive. CDR3s include the opening cysteine and the closing phenylalanine or tryptophan. Each record gives: CDR3 length, D gene, clone size, J gene, V gene, CDR3 DNA, CDR3 protein. A D gene is named only where the DNA matches it firmly. Size values are once, few and many counts, or a class for expanded clones, and some rows have none.

14,.,.,TRBJ2-3,TRBV5-1,TGCGCCAGCAGTCCCGAAAGCACTACAGATACGCAGTATTTT,CASSPESTTDTQYF
12,.,.,TRBJ2-2,TRBV27,TGTGCCAGCATCTCGAACACCGGGGAGCTGTTTTTT,CASISNTGELFF
13,TRBD1,.,TRBJ2-7,TRBV6-1,TGTGCCAGCAGTGAAGTGATAGGCGGACAGGGTGGCTTC,CASSEVIGGQGGF
14,TRBD1,.,TRBJ1-1,TRBV29-1,TGCAGCGTGGCCAACAGGGGGTTTGGGACTGAAGCTTTCTTT,CSVANRGFGTEAFF
15,.,few,TRBJ1-1,TRBV7-3,TGTGCCAGCAGCTTTGGCGGGCCGGGGGTTGGTGAAGCTTTCTTT,CASSFGGPGVGEAFF
17,TRBD1,.,TRBJ1-3,TRBV7-2,TGTGCCAGCAGCCACCCAAATAAAGACAGGGTTCGAGACACCATATATTTT,CASSHPNKDRVRDTIYF
13,.,.,TRBJ2-7,TRBV7-6,TGTGCCAGCAGCCCTCTCCAGGGTCGCGAGCAGTACTTC,CASSPLQGREQYF
11,.,.,TRBJ2-7,TRBV2,TGTGCCAGCAGAACAGGGTCACAGCAGTACTTC,CASRTGSQQYF
15,TRBD2,few,TRBJ2-1,TRBV11-2,TGTGCCAGCAGCTTACTAGCGGGGGGGAGCAATGAGCAGTTCTTC,CASSLLAGGSNEQFF
16,TRBD1,.,TRBJ2-7,TRBV28,TGTGCCAGCAGTTTAGTCCGCCGGGACAGGGTCTACGAGCAGTACTTC,CASSLVRRDRVYEQYF
15,TRBD1,.,TRBJ2-5,TRBV7-3,TGTGCCAGCAGCATGACAGGGGCAGAGCAAGAGACCCAGTACTTC,CASSMTGAEQETQYF
16,TRBD1,.,TRBJ1-2,TRBV7-2,TGTGCCAGCAGCTTAGTTGGGACAGAGAATAACTATGGCTACACCTTC,CASSLVGTENNYGYTF
15,.,.,TRBJ1-4,TRBV4-2,TGTGCCAGCAGCCCAAATTCAGGGACTAATGAAAAACTGTTTTTT,CASSPNSGTNEKLFF
15,.,once,TRBJ2-3,TRBV6-1,TGTGCCAGCAGTGAAGCAATGGCCTCCACAGATACGCAGTATTTT,CASSEAMASTDTQYF
15,TRBD1,few,TRBJ2-1,TRBV11-3,TGTGCCAGCAGCTCCGACAGGGGCCCGAGGGATGAGCAGTTCTTC,CASSSDRGPRDEQFF
15,TRBD1,.,TRBJ2-7,TRBV6-6,TGTGCCAGCAGTTACAGCGGACAGGGGGCGCGGGAGCAGTACTTC,CASSYSGQGAREQYF
14,TRBD2,few,TRBJ2-1,TRBV9,TGTGCCAGCAGCGGCCAAGCGGGAGCGAATGAGCAGTTCTTC,CASSGQAGANEQFF
15,.,few,TRBJ2-1,TRBV11-2,TGTGCCAGCAGCTTAGTGGTATGGCAGGGCAATGAGCAGTTCTTC,CASSLVVWQGNEQFF
15,TRBD2,.,TRBJ2-3,TRBV15,TGTGCCACCAGCAGTCTAGCGGGGCGCTTAGATACGCAGTATTTT,CATSSLAGRLDTQYF
15,.,.,TRBJ2-3,TRBV5-6,TGTGCCAGCAGCTTGAGACAGCTGAGCACAGATACGCAGTATTTT,CASSLRQLSTDTQYF
13,TRBD2,.,TRBJ2-1,TRBV29-1,TGCAGCGTTGCGGCCCTAGCGGGCTCAGAGCAGTTCTTC,CSVAALAGSEQFF
14,.,.,TRBJ1-3,TRBV6-6,TGTGCCAGCAGCGCACAGGGAATTGGAAACACCATATATTTT,CASSAQGIGNTIYF
15,.,.,TRBJ2-7,TRBV7-9,TGTGCCAGCAGATCTACGACGGGAGCCTCCTACGAGCAGTACTTC,CASRSTTGASYEQYF
16,.,.,TRBJ1-6,TRBV6-6,TGTGCCAGCACCACGCCCAAGGGACACCATAATTCACCCCTCCACTTT,CASTTPKGHHNSPLHF
14,TRBD1,.,TRBJ1-4,TRBV28,TGTGCCAGCAGCCCCGGGACAGGGAGAGAAAAACTGTTTTTT,CASSPGTGREKLFF
14,.,.,TRBJ1-1,TRBV6-5,TGTGCCAGCACCACTGGCGGAGGGAGGCCTGAAGCTTTCTTT,CASTTGGGRPEAFF